This is a list of T cell receptor beta chains from one sample in a study of blood T cell repertoires in COVID-19. Method: immunoSEQ multiplex PCR; TCRdb's copy keeps in-frame clones and lacks some. The table has hundreds of thousands of clones, approximately 85% seen once. Specimen: peripheral blood. Receptor source: a man aged 45 to 65 with active or convalescent COVID-19. Both conserved end residues are part of each CDR3. The D gene is left open where the match is weak. Rows give clone size only sometimes, using once, few, many, or a class for an expanded clone.

clone_size: .; cdr3_length: 11; d_call: .; v_call: TRBV29-1; j_call: TRBJ1-1; cdr3_aa: CSVDMNTEAFF; cdr3_nt: TGCAGCGTTGACATGAACACTGAAGCTTTCTTT
clone_size: .; cdr3_length: 16; d_call: TRBD1; v_call: TRBV30; j_call: TRBJ2-7; cdr3_aa: CAWRGGTGVISYEQYF; cdr3_nt: TGTGCCTGGAGAGGCGGGACAGGGGTCATCTCCTACGAGCAGTACTTC
clone_size: .; cdr3_length: 16; d_call: TRBD1; v_call: TRBV28; j_call: TRBJ1-5; cdr3_aa: CASSPRTGVFGQPQHF; cdr3_nt: TGTGCCAGCAGTCCCCGGACAGGGGTTTTCGGGCAGCCCCAGCATTTT
clone_size: .; cdr3_length: 14; d_call: .; v_call: TRBV28; j_call: TRBJ2-7; cdr3_aa: CASGGAAGTYEQYF; cdr3_nt: TGTGCCAGCGGGGGGGCGGCGGGAACCTACGAGCAGTACTTC
clone_size: .; cdr3_length: 15; d_call: TRBD2; v_call: TRBV7-2; j_call: TRBJ2-7; cdr3_aa: CASSLDVAGRGMQYF; cdr3_nt: TGTGCCAGCAGCTTAGACGTAGCGGGTCGGGGAATGCAGTACTTC
clone_size: .; cdr3_length: 16; d_call: TRBD1; v_call: TRBV6-1; j_call: TRBJ1-1; cdr3_aa: CASSEVTGVMNTEAFF; cdr3_nt: TGTGCCAGCAGTGAAGTGACAGGGGTTATGAACACTGAAGCTTTCTTT
clone_size: .; cdr3_length: 18; d_call: TRBD1; v_call: TRBV6-1; j_call: TRBJ1-5; cdr3_aa: CASSDLGTGGYSNQPQHF; cdr3_nt: TGTGCCAGCAGTGACTTAGGGACAGGGGGATATAGCAATCAGCCCCAGCATTTT
clone_size: .; cdr3_length: 13; d_call: .; v_call: TRBV10-3; j_call: TRBJ1-1; cdr3_aa: CAISLEGDTEAFF; cdr3_nt: TGTGCCATCAGTCTTGAGGGGGACACTGAAGCTTTCTTT
clone_size: .; cdr3_length: 16; d_call: .; v_call: TRBV19; j_call: TRBJ2-2; cdr3_aa: CASSSEGGRNTGELFF; cdr3_nt: TGTGCCAGTAGTAGTGAGGGGGGGCGGAACACCGGGGAGCTGTTTTTT
clone_size: once; cdr3_length: 16; d_call: TRBD1; v_call: TRBV6-5; j_call: TRBJ2-7; cdr3_aa: CASSYSYRGSTYEQYF; cdr3_nt: TGTGCCAGCAGTTACTCATACAGGGGGTCTACCTACGAGCAGTACTTC
clone_size: .; cdr3_length: 12; d_call: .; v_call: TRBV29-1; j_call: TRBJ1-5; cdr3_aa: CSVVIAGQPQHF; cdr3_nt: TGCAGCGTTGTTATAGCTGGACAGCCCCAGCATTTT
clone_size: once; cdr3_length: 18; d_call: TRBD2; v_call: TRBV3-1/TRBV3-2; j_call: TRBJ2-2; cdr3_aa: CASRQALAGGINTGELFF; cdr3_nt: TGTGCCAGCCGCCAAGCACTAGCGGGAGGCATAAACACCGGGGAGCTGTTTTTT
clone_size: once; cdr3_length: 20; d_call: .; v_call: TRBV9; j_call: TRBJ1-3; cdr3_aa: CASSVEPGRAAMGSGNTIYF; cdr3_nt: TGTGCCAGCAGCGTAGAACCCGGCAGGGCAGCTATGGGCTCTGGAAACACCATATATTTT
clone_size: .; cdr3_length: 15; d_call: TRBD1; v_call: TRBV9; j_call: TRBJ1-2; cdr3_aa: CASSVAAGTGYGYTF; cdr3_nt: TGTGCCAGCAGCGTAGCGGCCGGGACAGGCTATGGCTACACCTTC
clone_size: .; cdr3_length: 13; d_call: TRBD2; v_call: TRBV19; j_call: TRBJ2-5; cdr3_aa: CASSIGGGRFQYF; cdr3_nt: TGTGCCAGTAGTATAGGGGGCGGGAGATTTCAGTACTTC